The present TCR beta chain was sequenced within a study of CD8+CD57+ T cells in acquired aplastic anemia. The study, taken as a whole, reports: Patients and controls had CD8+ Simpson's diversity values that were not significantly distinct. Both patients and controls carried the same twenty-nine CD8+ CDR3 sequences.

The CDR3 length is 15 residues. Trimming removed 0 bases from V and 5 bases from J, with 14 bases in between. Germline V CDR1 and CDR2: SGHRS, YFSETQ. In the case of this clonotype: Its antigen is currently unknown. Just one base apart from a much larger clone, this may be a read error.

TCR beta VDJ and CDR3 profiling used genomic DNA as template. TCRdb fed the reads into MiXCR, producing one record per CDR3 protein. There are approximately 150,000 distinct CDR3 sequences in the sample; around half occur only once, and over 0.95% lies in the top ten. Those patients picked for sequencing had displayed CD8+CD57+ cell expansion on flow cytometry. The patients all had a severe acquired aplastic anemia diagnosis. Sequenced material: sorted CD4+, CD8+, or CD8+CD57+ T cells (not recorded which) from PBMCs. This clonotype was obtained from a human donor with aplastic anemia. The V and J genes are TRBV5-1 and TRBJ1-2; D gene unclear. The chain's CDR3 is CASSLESILKYGYTF. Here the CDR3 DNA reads TGCGCCAGCAGCTTGGAGAGCATCCTTAAGTATGGCTACACCTTC.